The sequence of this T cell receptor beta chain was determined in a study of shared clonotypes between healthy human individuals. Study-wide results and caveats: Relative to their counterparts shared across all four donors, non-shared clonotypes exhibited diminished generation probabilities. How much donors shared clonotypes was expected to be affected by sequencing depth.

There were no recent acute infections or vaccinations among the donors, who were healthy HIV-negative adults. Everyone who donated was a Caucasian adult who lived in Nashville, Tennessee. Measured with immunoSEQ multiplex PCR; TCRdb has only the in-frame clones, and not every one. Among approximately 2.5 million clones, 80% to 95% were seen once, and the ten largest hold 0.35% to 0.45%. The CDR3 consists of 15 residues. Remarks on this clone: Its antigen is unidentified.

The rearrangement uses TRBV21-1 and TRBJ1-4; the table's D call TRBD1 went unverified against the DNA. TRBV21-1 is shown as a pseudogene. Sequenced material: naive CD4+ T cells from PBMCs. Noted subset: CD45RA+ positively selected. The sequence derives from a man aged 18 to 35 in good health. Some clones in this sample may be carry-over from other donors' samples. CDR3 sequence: CASSKGRDMGEKLFF. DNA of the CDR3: TGTGCCAGCAGCAAAGGACGGGACATGGGTGAAAAACTGTTTTTT.